Included here is one T cell receptor (beta chain) sequence, with context. This CDR3 has 14 amino acids. V lost 1 base and J lost 0, with 6 bases in between. Germline lookup yields CDR1 SGHVS and CDR2 FNYEAQ. TCRdb's copy holds only in-frame clones and misses some; the assay was immunoSEQ multiplex PCR. This sample has 11,000 or so clones; approximately 74% occur once, and the top ten carry about 9.8%. The data were obtained in a study of somatic mutations in cytotoxic T cells in rheumatoid arthritis. Background on the study: The flow sorting of some V beta antibody-stained T-cell populations reached nearly 100% purity, and the sorted populations included V beta1+ cells sequenced for TCRB.

Sample: CD8+ T cells sorted from blood. The chain uses TRBV7-6 and TRBJ1-1; D gene uncertain. This sequence originates from a man in his 70s in good health. The CDR3 coding sequence is TGTGCCAGCAGCTTAGGCAGGCTGAACACTGAAGCTTTCTTT. This encodes CASSLGRLNTEAFF. Full variable domain (rest looked up from reference TRBV7-6 and TRBJ1-1): GAGVSQSPRYKVTKRGQDVALRCDPISGHVSLYWYRQALGQGPEFLTYFNYEAQQDKSGLPNDRFSAERPEGSISTLTIQRTEQRDSAMYRCASSLGRLNTEAFFGQGTRLTVV.